One and the same sample provided the 15 T cell receptor beta chains below, sequenced in a study of blood T cell repertoires in COVID-19. Libraries were prepared by immunoSEQ multiplex PCR; TCRdb keeps only in-frame clonotypes and omits some of them. The sample holds tens of thousands of clones, about 83% seen once. Input material: peripheral blood. These receptors all stem from a human donor with active COVID-19. The donor label of this sample is uncertain.

The chain combines TRBV28 with TRBJ2-1, with 14 bases fitting TRBD2. The CDR3 is made up of 20 amino acids. The J segment lost 4 bases and the V segment lost 6 bases, leaving 17 bases of the junction unmatched. Germline V gene data show CDR1 as MDHEN and CDR2 as SYDVKM. The DNA for the CDR3 is TGTGCCAGCAGATTCGGAGGCGGACTAGCGGGAGGAAAGCGGTACAATGAGCAGTTCTTC. Translated, it gives CASRFGGGLAGGKRYNEQFF.

The rearrangement uses TRBV7-2 and TRBJ2-3, with D perhaps matching TRBD1 (5 bases). Trimming stripped 1 base from V and 2 bases from J, with 13 bases between. In germline, CDR1 is SGHTA, CDR2 FQGNSA. The CDR3 covers 16 residues. Here the CDR3 reads CASSLGYRQPTDTQYF. As DNA, the CDR3 is TGTGCCAGCAGCTTAGGTTATCGACAGCCCACAGATACGCAGTATTTT.

The chain combines TRBV7-9 with TRBJ2-1, with 11 bases fitting TRBD2. With V trimmed by 3 bases and J by 12 bases, 10 bases remained unmatched. In germline, CDR1 is SEHNR, CDR2 FQNEAQ (reference sequence). The CDR3 covers 15 residues. The CDR3 spells CASSLLAGGPGGQFF. DNA for the CDR3: TGTGCCAGCAGCTTGCTAGCGGGAGGTCCAGGGGGGCAGTTCTTC.

The chain recombines TRBV10-3 with TRBJ2-1; D is perhaps TRBD2 (6 bases). CDR3 length: 12 amino acids. CDR1 ENHRY and CDR2 SYGVKD come from the germline V gene. V dropped 10 bases and J dropped 9 bases, with 16 bases sitting between them. The CDR3, as DNA: TGTGCCACCTGGGACTCCTCGATTGAGCAGTTCTTC. Translating gives CATWDSSIEQFF.

The V gene is TRBV7-8, the J gene TRBJ2-7, with 9 bases that match TRBD2. V shed 1 base and J 4 bases; nucleotides not matched to a gene: 5. CDR1 and CDR2 (germline): SGHVS, FQNEAQ. This CDR3 spans 15 amino acids. The CDR3 DNA reads as TGTGCCAGCAGCTTAGGTCTAGCGGGGTCATACGAGCAGTACTTC. It is translated as CASSLGLAGSYEQYF.

The chain recombines TRBV4-2 with TRBJ2-3, with 7 bases aligning to TRBD2. Germline assignment: CDR1 LGHNA and CDR2 YNFKEQ. The CDR3 spans 15 residues. With 4 bases clipped from V and 0 bases from J, the junction kept 4 bases outside the gene matches. The CDR3 here is CASSLRSGSTDTQYF. The DNA for the CDR3 is TGTGCCAGCAGCCTCCGTAGCGGGAGCACAGATACGCAGTATTTT.

This chain links TRBV4-2 with TRBJ2-6; D unresolved. The CDR3 spans 15 residues. Looked up from germline, CDR1 is LGHNA and CDR2 is YNFKEQ. V was clipped by 5 bases and J by 1 base, with 9 bases between them. This CDR3 is CASSAAGSGANVLTF. In DNA, the CDR3 is TGTGCCAGCAGCGCTGCAGGTTCTGGGGCCAACGTCCTGACTTTC.

This clone was counted between two and nine times. The chain recombines TRBV2 with TRBJ2-7; no clear D. The CDR3 runs 12 residues. Between the trimmed V and J ends, which lost 2 bases and 2 bases, there was a span of 4 bases. Germline CDR1 is SNHLY and CDR2 is FYNNEI. The chain's CDR3 is CASSEQTYEQYF. The CDR3 bases are TGTGCCAGCAGTGAACAGACCTACGAGCAGTACTTC.

This rearrangement joins TRBV3-1 (or the pseudogene TRBV3-2) to TRBJ2-6, with 7 bases lining up with TRBD2. Germline assignment: CDR1 LGHDT and CDR2 YNNKEL (reference sequence). This CDR3 spans 17 amino acids. Unmatched junction bases numbered 9, after V lost 3 bases and J lost 4 bases. The CDR3 bases are TGTGCCAGCAGCCAGGGACTACCTTCTTCCGGGGCCAACGTCCTGACTTTC. Translated, it gives CASSQGLPSSGANVLTF.

The rearrangement uses TRBV15 and TRBJ2-7, with D perhaps matching TRBD1 (6 bases). CDR3 length equals 13 residues. Germline values: CDR1 LNHNV, CDR2 YYDKDF (reference sequence). Trimming took off 0 bases at V and 4 bases at J, with 7 bases between the two ends. The CDR3 is CATSRDQGYEQYF. In nucleotides, the CDR3 is TGTGCCACCAGCAGAGATCAGGGGTACGAGCAGTACTTC.

The V and J genes are TRBV5-1 and TRBJ2-2, with unresolved D. Germline loops: CDR1 SGHRS, CDR2 YFSETQ. V was pared by 2 bases and J by 5 bases, with 7 bases between. The CDR3 sequence is 13 residues long. The CDR3 DNA reads TGCGCCAGCAGCTTCGAGGCGACCGGGGAGCTGTTTTTT. Its protein product is CASSFEATGELFF. Full variable domain (remainder filled in from reference TRBV5-1 and TRBJ2-2): KAGVTQTPRYLIKTRGQQVTLSCSPISGHRSVSWYQQTPGQGLQFLFEYFSETQRNKGNFPGRFSGRQFSNSRSEMNVSTLELGDSALYLCASSFEATGELFFGEGSRLTVL.

The rearrangement joins TRBV5-1 to TRBJ2-1; 9 bases align to TRBD1. Germline-derived CDR1 and CDR2 are SGHRS and YFSETQ. J lost 2 bases, V lost 4 bases, and 4 bases had no gene match. CDR3 length: 15 amino acids. The CDR3 reads CASSPGQGTYNEQFF. As DNA, the CDR3 is TGCGCCAGCAGCCCCGGACAGGGGACCTACAATGAGCAGTTCTTC.

V and J are TRBV7-8 and TRBJ1-2; 7 bases are a match to TRBD1. Trimming at V came to 7 bases and at J to 4 bases, leaving 9 bases not matched to a gene. Per the germline V gene, CDR1 is SGHVS and CDR2 is FQNEAQ. This CDR3 is 14 amino acids long. The CDR3, as DNA: TGTGCCAGCACCATACAAGGGGGCACCTATGGCTACACCTTC. This translates into CASTIQGGTYGYTF.

V is TRBV29-1 and J is TRBJ2-7; TRBD1 aligns across 7 bases. The length of the CDR3 is 11 residues. CDR1 and CDR2 (germline): SQVTM, ANQGSEA. V dropped 7 bases and J dropped 7; count of bases not matched to a gene: 7. CDR3 sequence reads: CSATTGREQYF. The CDR3 nucleotides are TGCAGCGCAACGACAGGGAGAGAGCAGTACTTC.

This clone was picked up a small number of times. This rearrangement joins TRBV4-3 to TRBJ2-5; 11 positions agree with TRBD1. The CDR3 length is 16 residues. Germline lookup yields CDR1 LGHNA and CDR2 YSLEER. Germline trimming cut 4 bases from V and 5 bases from J; bases unmatched to any gene: 9. CDR3 amino acids: CASSPSLGQGEETQYF. The CDR3 bases are TGCGCCAGCAGCCCCTCCTTGGGACAGGGGGAGGAGACCCAGTACTTC.